Each of the 2 T cell receptor beta chains below was sequenced from the same sample in a study of blood T cell repertoires in COVID-19. Here immunoSEQ multiplex PCR was the method, and the copy in TCRdb shows in-frame clones only, minus some. The top ten hold under 2% of the sample, which has about 410,000 clones, around 89% seen once. What was sequenced was peripheral blood. Receptors were obtained from a woman between 35 and 50 years old with COVID-19, enrolled during active disease.

The J gene is TRBJ1-1, the V gene TRBV27; a possible D gene is TRBD1 (6 bases). The CDR3 is 13 amino acids. V was clipped by 6 bases and J by 0 bases, with 8 bases between them. Germline V gives CDR1 MNHEY, CDR2 SMNVEV (reference sequence). The CDR3, as DNA: TGTGCCAGCAGCCGGACAGTGAACACTGAAGCTTTCTTT. This translates into CASSRTVNTEAFF.

CDR3 nucleotides: TGCAGTGCTAGTGTGGCCTACTACCGCGATGGCTACACCTTC. Protein product: CSASVAYYRDGYTF. V gene TRBV20-1 combines with J gene TRBJ1-2; D not resolved. The germline V gene has CDR1 DFQATT and CDR2 SNEGSKA (reference sequence). CDR3 size: 14 residues. The V end was cut by 3 bases, the J end by 6 bases, with 17 bases between.